A selection of T cell receptor beta chains follows, all from one sample in a study of T cells in localized non-small cell lung cancer. TCRdb's table, derived via immunoSEQ multiplex PCR, lists solely in-frame clones and lacks some. The top ten clones hold 2.5% to 3% of a sample with 25,000 to 30,000 clones, roughly 89% of them seen once. Material: peripheral blood, obtained before any cancer treatment. Receptors originate from a woman aged 18-55 years with stage I lung adenocarcinoma. The CDR3 runs from the conserved cysteine through the conserved F or W. A D gene is named only where the DNA matches it firmly. Expanded clones get a size class; other rows say once, few or many, or leave the size out.

CDR3 length	clone size	D gene	V gene	J gene	CDR3 DNA	CDR3 protein
14	once	.	TRBV19	TRBJ1-1	TGTGCCAGTAGTATTAACTCCTGGGACACTGAAGCTTTCTTT	CASSINSWDTEAFF
14	.	TRBD2	TRBV27	TRBJ2-1	TGTGCCAGCCGGCGGGAGGGTTCCTACAATGAGCAGTTCTTC	CASRREGSYNEQFF
16	.	.	TRBV11-2	TRBJ2-2	TGTGCCAGCAGCAATCGATCACAGGGTGGTGCCGGGGAGCTGTTTTTT	CASSNRSQGGAGELFF
13	.	.	TRBV30	TRBJ1-5	TGTGCCTGGAGTTTGGGTAGCGAGCAGCCCCAGCATTTT	CAWSLGSEQPQHF
15	.	TRBD1	TRBV19	TRBJ1-4	TGTGCCAGTAGTACGCAGACAGGGGAGGGCGAAAAACTGTTTTTT	CASSTQTGEGEKLFF
15	.	TRBD2	TRBV6-1	TRBJ2-1	TGTGCCAGCAGTCCCGGGACTAGCGTGTACAATGAGCAGTTCTTC	CASSPGTSVYNEQFF
13	.	.	TRBV6-5	TRBJ1-5	TGTGCCAGCAGTTACGAGTCCAGGGGGCCCCAGCATTTT	CASSYESRGPQHF
16	.	.	TRBV29-1	TRBJ2-1	TGCAGCGGGCAAACTTACAGGGGAGGGACCGGCAATGAGCAGTTCTTC	CSGQTYRGGTGNEQFF
15	.	TRBD1	TRBV27	TRBJ1-3	TGTGCCAGCAGTTCGAAAATGGGACAGGGATACACCATATATTTT	CASSSKMGQGYTIYF
15	.	TRBD2	TRBV6-5	TRBJ2-5	TGTGCCAGCAGCCGCGGGACTAATTCACAAGAGACCCAGTACTTC	CASSRGTNSQETQYF
14	.	TRBD2	TRBV9	TRBJ2-1	TGTGCCAGCAGCCTAGGGAGCGGGAGTAATGAGCAGTTCTTC	CASSLGSGSNEQFF
15	.	TRBD1	TRBV5-1	TRBJ2-7	TGCGCCAGCAGCTTGGAGACAGGGGGACTGTACGAGCAGTACTTC	CASSLETGGLYEQYF
14	.	TRBD2	TRBV7-3	TRBJ2-1	TGTGCCAGCAGCTTAGCGGGAGCATACAATGAGCAGTTCTTC	CASSLAGAYNEQFF
13	.	TRBD2	TRBV7-9	TRBJ2-2	TGTGCCAGCACACTAGCGGGAGTTGGGGAGCTGTTTTTT	CASTLAGVGELFF
14	.	.	TRBV19	TRBJ2-5	TGTGCCAGTAACAGGGCAGGGCAACAAGAGACCCAGTACTTC	CASNRAGQQETQYF
17	.	.	TRBV4-1	TRBJ1-2	TGCGCCAGCAGCCAAGGAGAGACGAGTGGGGGGGCTAGCGGCTACACCTTC	CASSQGETSGGASGYTF
13	.	.	TRBV7-3	TRBJ1-1	TGTGCCAGCAGCTTACAGGGAAACACTGAAGCTTTCTTT	CASSLQGNTEAFF
14	.	.	TRBV10-3	TRBJ2-7	TGTGCCATCAGATCCGGGACGGATGCCTACGAGCAGTACTTC	CAIRSGTDAYEQYF
12	.	.	TRBV29-1	TRBJ2-1	TGCAGCGTTGAAGGTCAGGATAATGAGCAGTTCTTC	CSVEGQDNEQFF
16	.	TRBD2	TRBV7-9	TRBJ2-1	TGTGCCAGCAGCTTTTTAGCGGGGAGCTCCTACAATGAGCAGTTCTTC	CASSFLAGSSYNEQFF
11	.	.	TRBV6-5	TRBJ1-1	TGTGCCAGCAGTTACGCGGAAAGTGCTTTCTTT	CASSYAESAFF
16	.	TRBD2	TRBV15	TRBJ2-5	TGTGCCACCAGCAGAGATGGGGGGGAAGGTGGAGAGACCCAGTACTTC	CATSRDGGEGGETQYF
15	.	TRBD2	TRBV6-1	TRBJ2-7	TGTGCCAGCAGTGAATATCCTAGCGGGAGGGACGAGCAGTACTTC	CASSEYPSGRDEQYF
16	.	.	TRBV5-4	TRBJ2-1	TGTGCCAGCAGTTACCGGACCTTGAGCTCCTACAATGAGCAGTTCTTC	CASSYRTLSSYNEQFF
20	.	TRBD2	TRBV27	TRBJ2-1	TGTGCCAGCAAACTGAGGGGGGCCGAGCTTCTAGCGGGAGTTTCGAATGAGCAGTTCTTC	CASKLRGAELLAGVSNEQFF
16	.	TRBD2	TRBV4-3	TRBJ2-2	TGCGCCAGCAGCCAAGACTCGGGGGGTGTCGCCGGGGAGCTGTTTTTT	CASSQDSGGVAGELFF
15	once	.	TRBV4-2	TRBJ2-5	TGTGCCAGCAGCCAAGGGGGGGGGCGAGCAGAGACCCAGTACTTC	CASSQGGGRAETQYF
16	few	TRBD2	TRBV29-1	TRBJ2-3	TGCAGCGTTGAGGGATTCAGCGGGAGAAACACAGATACGCAGTATTTT	CSVEGFSGRNTDTQYF
13	once	.	TRBV6-5	TRBJ1-5	TGTGCCAGCGGACAGAAACTCAATCAGCCCCAGCATTTT	CASGQKLNQPQHF
17	.	TRBD2	TRBV7-3	TRBJ2-3	TGTGCCAGCACCCCGAACCCACTAGCGGGAGGATCGGATACGCAGTATTTT	CASTPNPLAGGSDTQYF
13	.	.	TRBV30	TRBJ1-4	TGTGCCTGGAGTAAACAGCTTAATGAAAAACTGTTTTTT	CAWSKQLNEKLFF
13	.	.	TRBV9	TRBJ1-6	TGTGCCAGCGGCGGGGGGCTGGGTTCACCCCTCCACTTT	CASGGGLGSPLHF